Below are 14 T cell receptor beta chains sequenced from a single sample in a study of CD8+CD57+ T cells in acquired aplastic anemia. Profiling of TCR beta VDJ combinations and CDR3 sequences used genomic DNA as template. TCRdb passed the reads through MiXCR, listing each CDR3 protein once. The sample carries around 220,000 distinct CDR3 sequences, 40% to 60% recorded once. Before being chosen for sequencing, patients had shown CD8+CD57+ cell expansion by flow cytometry. The sample consisted of sorted CD4+, CD8+, or CD8+CD57+ T cells (not recorded which) from PBMCs. These receptor sequences come from a human donor with aplastic anemia.

The rearrangement joins TRBV19 to TRBJ1-1; the D is unclear. V gave up 3 bases and J gave up 2 bases, with 10 bases separating them. The CDR3 is 14 residues long. CDR1 and CDR2 from the germline V gene are LNHDA and SQIVND (reference sequence). The CDR3 region is CASSIGHLNTEAFF. The CDR3 region has the DNA TGTGCCAGTAGTATCGGGCATTTAAACACTGAAGCTTTCTTT.

The rearrangement links TRBV20-1 to TRBJ2-1, with D uncertain. Germline lookup yields CDR1 DFQATT and CDR2 SNEGSKA (reference sequence). The V gene lost 8 bases and the J gene lost 5 bases, with 4 bases spanning the gap. The CDR3 is 9 residues long. The CDR3, as DNA: TGCAGTAGCAACAATGAGCAGTTCTTC. This encodes CSSNNEQFF.

The genes are TRBV19 and TRBJ1-2; 11 bases are a match to TRBD1. CDR3 size: 17 residues. After removal of 4 bases from V and 7 bases from J, the junction contained 14 bases not matched to a gene. Germline CDR1 is LNHDA and CDR2 is SQIVND (reference sequence). The CDR3 loop is CASSTLDRGQGSGGYTF. The CDR3 DNA follows: TGTGCCAGTAGTACCCTGGACAGGGGGCAAGGTTCGGGTGGCTACACCTTC.

This clonotype was counted many times. The V call is TRBV10-1, the J call TRBJ2-7, with D perhaps given as TRBD1 or TRBD2 (5 bases each). This CDR3 region has 13 residues. Germline-derived CDR1 and CDR2 are WNHNN and SYGVQD (reference sequence). V shed 4 bases and J shed 2 bases, with 9 bases lying between them. CDR3 DNA: TGCGCCAGCAGTGGGCCGGGGCCCTACGAGCAGTACTTC. It specifies CASSGPGPYEQYF.

This clonotype was counted ten times or more. The chain has TRBV2 and TRBJ1-5; D gene unclear. V was shortened by 6 bases and J by 7 bases, with 16 bases between the two germline ends. The CDR3 is made up of 14 amino acids. In germline, CDR1 is SNHLY, CDR2 FYNNEI. The CDR3 nucleotides are TGTGCCAGCAGCGGGCCTCGGACTGGCCAGCCCCAGCATTTT. This gives the protein CASSGPRTGQPQHF.

The chain employs TRBV6-1 and TRBJ2-2; D is unresolved. Deletions cut 4 bases from V and 2 bases from J, with 8 bases between. Germline values: CDR1 MNHNS, CDR2 SASEGT. CDR3 length equals 14 residues. The CDR3 sequence: CASSGQDNTGELFF. CDR3 sequence (DNA): TGTGCCAGCAGTGGACAAGACAACACCGGGGAGCTGTTTTTT.

The V and J genes are TRBV4-3 and TRBJ1-2; D gene unclear. This CDR3 has 14 amino acids. The germline gives CDR1 LGHNA, CDR2 YSLEER. V lost 5 bases and J 4 bases, leaving 14 bases between the germline ends. CDR3 bases: TGCGCCAGCAGCGGGCCCAGAGAGCTCTATGGCTACACCTTC. Its translation is CASSGPRELYGYTF.

For this clonotype: A much more abundant neighbour one base away suggests this may be a read error. The rearrangement joins TRBV7-8 to TRBJ1-4, with D tentatively TRBD1 (5 bases). The CDR3 is made up of 14 amino acids. The V gene's germline CDR1 is SGHVS and CDR2 FQNEAQ. V was trimmed by 2 bases and J by 7 bases, leaving 11 bases between them. CDR3 sequence: CASSLIRGVEKLFF. The CDR3 nucleotides read TGTGCCAGCAGCTTAATACGGGGGGTTGAAAAACTGTTTTTT.

The rearrangement uses TRBV7-2 and TRBJ2-5, with D maybe TRBD2 (5 bases). Deletions cut 1 base from V and 3 bases from J, with 12 bases between. Germline V gene lookup returns CDR1 SGHTA and CDR2 FQGNSA. The CDR3 has 15 amino acids. For the CDR3, the DNA is TGTGCCAGCAGCTTAGTGAGGGTTACGAAAGAGACCCAGTACTTC. This encodes CASSLVRVTKETQYF.

Regarding this clonotype: One end of the junction does not line up with germline, which may come from a read error. The chain recombines TRBV2 with TRBJ1-2, with D unresolved. Germline values: CDR1 SNHLY, CDR2 FYNNEI. This CDR3 spans 13 amino acids. The CDR3 sequence: CATSDSDLYGYTF. CDR3 in DNA: TGTGCCACCAGTGATTCCGACCTCTATGGCTACACCTTC.

The V and J genes are TRBV9 and TRBJ2-1, with TRBD1 identical over 7 bases. The CDR3 totals 15 residues. In germline, CDR1 is SGDLS, CDR2 YYNGEE. V lost 5 bases, J lost 5 bases, and 10 bases stayed unmatched. CDR3 amino acids: CASRLLTGSDNEQFF. The CDR3 DNA is TGTGCCAGCAGATTACTGACAGGGTCCGACAATGAGCAGTTCTTC.

As regards this clonotype: Compared with germline, one end of the junction differs, possibly owing to a read error. V usage is TRBV5-1 and J usage is TRBJ2-3, with 13 bases identical to TRBD2. Germline V gene sequence: CDR1 SGHRS, CDR2 YFSETQ. The CDR3 has 18 residues. CDR3 nucleotide sequence: TGTGCCAGCAGCGGACTAGCGGGAGCACAATGGGCTTACAATGAGCAGTATTTT. Residues: CASSGLAGAQWAYNEQYF.

The rearrangement links TRBV2 to TRBJ1-6; D may be TRBD1 (6 bases). Germline V gene sequence: CDR1 SNHLY, CDR2 FYNNEI. This CDR3 contains 12 residues. Trimming removed 4 bases from V and 15 bases from J, with 13 bases in between. The DNA of the CDR3 is TGTGCCAGCAGTGGGGACACACCATTCCTCCACTTT. This gives the protein CASSGDTPFLHF.

This clonotype came up many times. The chain combines TRBV7-9 with TRBJ1-3; D not resolved. Between the trimmed V and J ends, which lost 5 bases and 0 bases, there was a span of 14 bases. The CDR3 consists of 16 residues. The V gene's germline CDR1 is SEHNR and CDR2 FQNEAQ (reference sequence). This chain's CDR3 is CASSPSTRTSGNTIYF. The CDR3 DNA follows: TGTGCCAGCAGCCCCTCGACACGGACCTCTGGAAACACCATATATTTT.